These 2 T cell receptor beta chains came from one sample sequenced in a study of CD8+CD57+ T cells in acquired aplastic anemia. For CDR3 and TCR beta VDJ profiling, genomic DNA was the template used. MiXCR, applied by TCRdb to the reads, yields one record per CDR3 protein. The sample shows under 200,000 distinct CDR3 sequences, about two thirds of them seen only once. For sequencing, patients were chosen who had shown expansion of CD8+CD57+ cells by flow cytometry. The sequenced material came from sorted CD4+, CD8+, or CD8+CD57+ T cells (not recorded which) from PBMCs. The receptors derive from a human donor with aplastic anemia.

The rearrangement uses TRBV7-2 and TRBJ1-5, with D possibly being TRBD1 (6 bases). The CDR3 contains 16 residues. From germline, CDR1 is SGHTA and CDR2 FQGNSA. Trimming pared 4 bases from V and 2 bases from J, leaving 15 bases between. The CDR3 is CASSSAGGRGNQPQHF. CDR3 coding DNA: TGTGCCAGCAGCTCAGCGGGGGGCCGAGGCAATCAGCCCCAGCATTTT.

The chain uses TRBV10-3 and TRBJ1-1; maybe TRBD1 (6 bases). V was trimmed by 0 bases and J by 7 bases, leaving 12 bases between them. In germline, CDR1 is ENHRY, CDR2 SYGVKD. This CDR3 comprises 14 residues. CDR3 DNA: TGTGCCATCAGTGAGTCCAGGGGAGGTATTGAAGCTTTCTTT. Translated, it gives CAISESRGGIEAFF.